The subject of this entry is one T cell receptor beta chain. Its antigen has not been determined. No per-base quality is available; no much larger clone lies one base away. The sample comes from a study of cytomegalovirus exposure and HLA in healthy donors (dated by TCRdb to between 2016 and 2019). General notes on the study: According to an earlier analysis of a few hundred of the donors, 200 million or so T cells yielded some 110 million unique TCR beta sequences and around 300 Gb of sequence data. An early release covering more than 500 HLA-typed donors comprised approximately 290 gigabases of sequencing data and 65 million to 100 million unique TCR sequences. Of the 398 genotyped donors, 81% were placed in the genetic ancestry cluster associated with self-reported Caucasian donors. The study was designed to test whether signatures of past pathogen exposure could be identified by cataloging public T cell receptors. The study used immunosequencing to profile the T cell repertoires of approximately 630 subjects and linked those repertoires to cytomegalovirus serostatus. Along with the roughly 670-subject first cohort, a separate validation cohort of roughly 110 different subjects was used. To predict cytomegalovirus infection status, the study brought together high-throughput TCR immunosequencing, statistical association of individual TCRs with disease status, and machine learning. A later analysis re-examined previously published TCR beta repertoires from just over 650 donors and added high-resolution HLA genotyping to investigate patterns of TCR occurrence. The later analysis used no new phenotypic data to find candidate immune exposures, relying instead on TCR beta sequences and their occurrence across donors. In an earlier analysis of roughly 540 of the donors, high-throughput TCR beta sequencing was used to judge whether each TCR beta V gene segment behaved as functional or pseudogenic. Donor age, sex, ethnicity and CMV serostatus were collected together with the repertoire data. A later genetic analysis used genome-wide SNP genotypes for about 65% of the 666 donors, treating that subset as a discovery cohort. All discovery cohort repertoires had been generated using a single sequencing platform. HLA typing covered class I and class II loci at four-digit resolution. The number of typed donors differed by locus: about 620-640 for A, B, C, DRB1 and DQB1; some 500 for DQA1; around 580 for DPA1; and roughly 470 for DPB1. Because of strong linkage in the cohort, roughly five DR-DQ haplotypes were treated as single units for association and clustering. Among about 360 genotyped donors of the cohort, an average of 235,054 unique TCR beta nucleotide sequences were sequenced per donor, around a sixth of them non-productive. The full study reports these points: While some public TCRs were present in many individuals, most TCR sequences turned up only very rarely across donors. The authors suggested that the approach could potentially be extended to other disease states and immunological phenotypes. Because counts were too low, around 17 rarely observed V segments, including chromosome 9 orphons, were left out of the earlier analysis of some 600 of the donors. V-gene and J-gene trimming of TCR beta chains was associated with a missense DCLRE1C variant in a later genetic analysis, and the association was replicated in an independent cohort. In both the original and validation cohorts, the classifier was reported to diagnose cytomegalovirus status with high specificity and sensitivity. Because some donors lacked HLA typing at each locus, the association tests relied only on the typed subset. Strong co-occurrence of HLA alleles, especially DR and DQ, made assigning TCR associations to individual alleles difficult. In vitro tests confirmed that three of the cytomegalovirus-associated TCR beta chains recognize cytomegalovirus antigens. A later genetic analysis reported fewer N-insertions in productive TCRs among donors in an Asian-associated ancestry cluster than the roughly 620-donor mean. In this cohort, only TCR beta chains were sequenced, and detectable features were limited by the absence of alpha or paired-chain data. A further reported finding was that TCR beta sequences accurately predicted the HLA-A and HLA-B alleles for most subjects in the first cohort. In an earlier analysis of about 540 of the donors, most TCR beta V segments were observed in productive rearrangements about 90% or about 30% of the time, broadly matching IMGT annotations. A cluster of highly shared sequence variants was judged likely to be a technical artifact of the sequencing pipeline. In a later analysis, TCR association rates were found to vary across HLA loci, with the most associated TCRs seen for DRB1 alleles and the fewest for HLA-C alleles. Linkage disequilibrium might explain the correlated functional status among segregating V segments, but an unknown experimental factor could not be ruled out. The only immune exposure information available for the cohort was CMV serostatus. In a later analysis, most CMV-associated TCR beta chains were found to appear HLA-restricted, with HLA associations seemingly driven largely by CMV exposure. The study listed 164 TCR beta chains as associated with cytomegalovirus. In a later analysis, HLA-associated TCR beta chains showed more clonal expansion and lower generation probabilities than non-associated chains that were equally common. At a false discovery rate of 0.05, a later analysis linked 16,951 TCR beta sequences to specific HLA alleles. A later analysis reported that several top co-occurrence clusters appeared linked to parvovirus B19, influenza, CMV and Epstein-Barr virus. Presence/absence analyses assumed roughly uniform sequencing depth across donors, an assumption that may not hold.

The cohort consisted of hundreds of healthy bone marrow donors. All cohort members were sampled while nominally healthy, although unrecorded immune exposures were likely present. The donor was CMV seronegative and belonged to the group of 352 seronegative cohort members. Every donor gave a peripheral blood sample, and the peripheral blood mononuclear cells from that sample were used for TCR beta sequencing. The Qiagen DNeasy Blood Extraction Kit was used to extract genomic DNA from the blood cell samples. Library creation used the immunoSEQ multiplex PCR assay. A mixture of 60 forward primers for TCR Vbeta segments and 13 reverse primers for TCR Jbeta segments was used in the multiplex PCR. The CDR3 region of rearranged TCR beta genes was amplified from genomic DNA with a multiplex PCR assay. On the Illumina HiSeq System, the amplified TCR beta libraries were sequenced as 87-base-pair reads. The source study handled its data this way. A later analysis tallied roughly 76 million unique TCR beta chains across the roughly 610 repertoires, and some 12 million of those chains were shared by two or more donors. Raw reads were error-corrected and collapsed into unique sequences with a nearest-neighbor algorithm that merged closely related sequences to remove PCR and sequencing errors. CDR3 sequences were aligned to IMGT reference sequences to assign V, D and J gene segments. For a sequence to be retained, a match of at least six nucleotides to both a V gene segment and a J gene segment was required. Rearrangements were called productive when the CDR3 lacked stop codons and stayed in frame with V and J; all others were non-productive. CDR3 was defined by IMGT convention, running from the second conserved V-encoded cysteine to the conserved J-encoded phenylalanine. In an earlier analysis of just under 600 of the donors, sequences lacking an unambiguous match to a single V gene segment were excluded. In an earlier analysis of some 590 of the donors, a V segment was called functional when productive rearrangements were above 56.7%, and segregating when the standard deviation between donors exceeded 5%. A statistical classification framework was built for diagnosing cytomegalovirus status from the catalog of TCR beta chain sequences. In a later analysis, V and J genes were assigned by comparing TCR nucleotide sequences against IMGT/GENE-DB human TR gene sequences. Using the TCRdist pipeline, a later analysis assigned CDR3 sequences along with most-parsimonious VDJ recombination scenarios. In a later analysis, each TCR beta chain was defined by its CDR3 amino acid sequence together with its V-gene family, and reads without a unique V-gene family were excluded. In a later analysis, around 650 highly shared, low-generation-probability nucleotide sequences were removed to address suspected cross-contamination and a sequencing artifact. In a later analysis, a clonal expansion index for each public chain was calculated from normalized within-repertoire ranks of inferred template counts. In a later analysis, generation probabilities were computed using a VDJ recombination model fitted to out-of-frame rearrangements, and the results were checked against IGoR. A later analysis scored TCR-TCR, TCR-HLA and TCR-CMV co-occurrence with hypergeometric tests, applying a repertoire-size bias correction to TCR pairs. False discovery rates were estimated in a later analysis by permuting HLA or CMV assignments 20 times. In a later analysis, co-occurring TCRs were grouped using DBSCAN, with TCRdist sequence similarity added in when clustering inside HLA-allele-positive subsets. Repertoires with fewer than 30,000 or more than 120,000 public chains were left out of co-occurrence clustering, as were about 5 repertoires with anomalous nucleotide sharing. The source is immuneACCESS, and TCRdb retained only in-frame sequences with V and J called. Part of the clones is not carried over; for the studies checked, unresolved V genes explain less than half of this, and the remainder is unexplained. The V and J calls and clone size were taken over from that table, and D and trimming were inferred from the DNA. This sample comprises some 200,000 clones, around three quarters of them detected only once. The top ten clones comprise about 2.5% of the sample.

Sequencing used PBMCs. The receptor was isolated from a woman in her fifties or sixties in good health and CMV-seronegative.

The CDR3 sequence is CASSSARGQPQHF. The DNA sequence is given as TGTGCCAGCAGCTCGGCCAGGGGGCAGCCCCAGCATTTT. The V and J genes are TRBV5-6 and TRBJ1-5; 7 bases in between match TRBD1. Trimmed from V: 3 bases; trimmed from J: 7 bases; junction bases lacking a gene match: 4. The CDR3 numbers 13 residues from cysteine through phenylalanine. The only DNA kept is the CDR3, 39 bases in frame from the first base. The CDR1 and CDR2 encoded by the germline V gene are SGHDT and YYEEEE.